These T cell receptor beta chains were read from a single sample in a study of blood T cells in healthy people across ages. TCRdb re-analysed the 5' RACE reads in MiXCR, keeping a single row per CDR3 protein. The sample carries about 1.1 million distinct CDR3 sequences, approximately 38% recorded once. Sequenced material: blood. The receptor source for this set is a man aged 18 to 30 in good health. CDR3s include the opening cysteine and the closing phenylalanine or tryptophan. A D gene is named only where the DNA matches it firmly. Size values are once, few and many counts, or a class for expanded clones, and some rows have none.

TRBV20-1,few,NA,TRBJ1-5,CSAVGTTGSIYSNQPQHF,TGCAGTGCTGTCGGGACCACCGGCAGCATTTATAGCAATCAGCCCCAGCATTTT
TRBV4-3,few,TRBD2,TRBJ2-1,CASSQDIDSGGGEQFF,TGCGCCAGCAGCCAAGATATCGATAGCGGGGGCGGGGAGCAGTTCTTC
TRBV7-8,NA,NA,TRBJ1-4,CASSSSSGEKLFF,TGTGCCAGCAGCTCTTCAAGTGGTGAAAAACTGTTTTTT
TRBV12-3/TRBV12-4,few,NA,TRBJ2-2,CASSLGRGLSNTGELFF,TGTGCCAGCAGTTTAGGCAGGGGACTATCGAACACCGGGGAGCTGTTTTTT
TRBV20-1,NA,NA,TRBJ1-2,CSATSGRGYGYTF,TGCAGTGCTACATCCGGCAGGGGTTATGGCTACACCTTC
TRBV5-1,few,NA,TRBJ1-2,CASSLGQFPAYGYTF,TGCGCCAGCAGCTTAGGACAGTTTCCCGCCTATGGCTACACCTTC
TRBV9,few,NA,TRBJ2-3,CASSVAEGRVSDTQYF,TGTGCCAGCAGCGTAGCGGAGGGCAGGGTATCTGATACGCAGTATTTT
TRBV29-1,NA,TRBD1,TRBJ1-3,CSVGDGTAGNTIYF,TGCAGCGTTGGGGACGGGACAGCGGGAAACACCATATATTTT
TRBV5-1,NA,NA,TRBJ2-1,CASSLRPGAVGSYNEQFF,TGCGCCAGCAGCTTGCGGCCGGGAGCGGTTGGGTCCTACAATGAGCAGTTCTTC
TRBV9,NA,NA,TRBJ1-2,CASSVGQGYPDIYGYTF,TGTGCCAGCAGCGTAGGGCAGGGCTACCCCGACATCTATGGCTACACCTTC
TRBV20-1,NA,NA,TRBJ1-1,CSARNSMNTEAFF,TGCAGTGCTAGAAATAGTATGAACACTGAAGCTTTCTTT
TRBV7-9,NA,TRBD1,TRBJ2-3,CASSLEGRGILADTQYF,TGTGCCAGCAGCTTAGAAGGCAGGGGGATTCTCGCAGATACGCAGTATTTT
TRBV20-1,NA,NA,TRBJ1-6,CSARDVWREGSDSPLHF,TGCAGTGCTAGAGATGTCTGGAGGGAAGGTTCCGATTCACCCCTCCACTTT
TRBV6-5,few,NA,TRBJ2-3,CASSPPPGARGDTQYF,TGTGCCAGCAGTCCCCCACCCGGCGCTCGGGGAGATACGCAGTATTTT
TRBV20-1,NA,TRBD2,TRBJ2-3,CSARDLGRGTQYF,TGCAGTGCTAGAGATCTGGGGAGGGGTACGCAGTATTTT
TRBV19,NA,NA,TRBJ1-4,CASRVDRLNEKLFF,TGTGCCAGTAGAGTTGACAGGCTTAATGAAAAACTGTTTTTT
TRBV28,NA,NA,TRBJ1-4,CASRSENEKLFF,TGTGCCAGCAGGTCTGAAAATGAAAAACTGTTTTTT
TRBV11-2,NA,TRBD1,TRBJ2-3,CASSLYLGTDTDTQYF,TGTGCCAGCAGCCTTTACCTGGGGACAGACACAGATACGCAGTATTTT
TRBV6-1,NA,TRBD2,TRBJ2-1,CASSDRTSGINEQFF,TGTGCCAGCAGTGACCGGACTAGCGGGATCAATGAGCAGTTCTTC
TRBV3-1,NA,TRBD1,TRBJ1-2,CASSQVGQGLTNYGYTF,TGTGCCAGCAGCCAAGTGGGACAGGGGCTCACTAACTATGGCTACACCTTC
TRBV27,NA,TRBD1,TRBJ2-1,CASYGQGVYEQFF,TGTGCCAGCTACGGACAGGGCGTGTATGAGCAGTTCTTC
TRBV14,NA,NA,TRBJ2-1,CASSLWGEYNEQFF,TGTGCCAGCAGCCTGTGGGGCGAATACAATGAGCAGTTCTTC
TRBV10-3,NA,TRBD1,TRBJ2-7,CAIGGQGYDEQYF,TGTGCCATCGGCGGACAGGGGTACGACGAGCAGTACTTC
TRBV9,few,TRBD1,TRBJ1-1,CASSGDRVNTEAFF,TGTGCCAGCAGTGGCGACAGGGTGAACACTGAAGCTTTCTTT
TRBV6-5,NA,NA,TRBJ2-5,CASSGYKGREQYF,TGTGCCAGCAGTGGGTATAAGGGTCGGGAGCAGTACTTC
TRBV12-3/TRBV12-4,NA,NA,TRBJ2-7,CASSLDGRPSYEQYF,TGTGCCAGCAGTCTCGATGGGAGGCCTTCCTACGAGCAGTACTTC